This T cell receptor (beta chain) was captured in a study of blood T cell repertoires in COVID-19. Background on the study: The study drew acute and convalescent COVID-19 samples from the United States, Italy and Spain. Sources were T cells, B-cell-depleted T cells, or PBMCs; the material itself was cDNA or gDNA.

In the source study's methods: Reference gene primer amplification gave nucleated cell count estimates. Profiling relied on immunoSEQ multiplex PCR, and the TCRdb table lists in-frame clones only, not all of them. The D gene and trimming were derived from the DNA, and the V and J assignments and clone size from that table. The sample has about 20,000 clones, around 88% seen once; the top ten hold about 7.8%. This receptor was obtained from a woman aged 55-75 years with active COVID-19. Sequences were obtained from peripheral blood.

CDR3 protein: CASSRALAGVGETQYF. Here the CDR3 DNA reads TGTGCCAGCAGCCGAGCACTAGCGGGGGTTGGGGAGACCCAGTACTTC. The rearrangement links TRBV7-8 to TRBJ2-5, with 11 bases that match TRBD2. Per the germline V gene, CDR1 is SGHVS and CDR2 is FQNEAQ. This CDR3 is 16 amino acids long. Trimming at V came to 5 bases and at J to 5 bases, leaving 10 bases not matched to a gene.